This entry describes one TCR beta chain. Its antigen is not identified. Germline trimming cut 4 bases from V and 5 bases from J; bases unmatched to any gene: 12. The CDR3 loop spans 18 amino acids. Germline assignment: CDR1 MNHEY and CDR2 SMNVEV (reference sequence). The sample comes from a study of human T cells and chemical hapten exposure. At the level of the study: Yields of TCR per sample differed, chiefly owing to small differences in pooled library volume. Study-wide results and limits: High-frequency TCRs, those above 1 in 1000, stayed the same after DPC sensitization.

Separate cDNA molecules received unique molecular identifiers, which the library attached to them. Authors' processing steps: Per sample, the median was about 95,000 TCRs, with values from roughly 25,000 to 750,000. TCRdb passed the 5' RACE reads through MiXCR, listing each CDR3 protein once. The V and J calls here are based on TCRdb, not the publication. The table records 81,000 or so distinct CDR3 sequences, under 10% of them present only once. Researchers extracted total RNA from unfractionated whole blood. J is TRBJ1-6 and V is TRBV27; 9 bases agree with TRBD1. The receptor was derived from a male donor in good health. The CDR3 reads CASSSLPGQGRNNSPLHF. For the CDR3, the DNA is TGTGCCAGCAGTTCCTTACCGGGACAGGGCCGGAATAATTCACCCCTCCACTTT.